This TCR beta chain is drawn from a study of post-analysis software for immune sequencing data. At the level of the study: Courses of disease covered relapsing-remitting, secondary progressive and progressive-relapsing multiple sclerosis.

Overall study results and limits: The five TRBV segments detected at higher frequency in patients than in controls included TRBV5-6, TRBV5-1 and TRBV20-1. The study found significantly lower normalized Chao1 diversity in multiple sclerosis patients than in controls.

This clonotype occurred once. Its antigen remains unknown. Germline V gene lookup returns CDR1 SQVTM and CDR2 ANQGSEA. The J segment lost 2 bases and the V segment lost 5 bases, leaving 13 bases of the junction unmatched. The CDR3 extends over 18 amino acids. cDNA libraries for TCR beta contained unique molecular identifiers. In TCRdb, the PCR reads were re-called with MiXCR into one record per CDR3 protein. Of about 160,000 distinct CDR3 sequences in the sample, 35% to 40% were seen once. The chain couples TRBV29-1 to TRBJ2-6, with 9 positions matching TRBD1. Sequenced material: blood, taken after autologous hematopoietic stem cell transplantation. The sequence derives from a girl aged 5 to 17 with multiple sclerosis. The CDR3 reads CSVLHRDREKAGANVLTF. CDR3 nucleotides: TGCAGCGTTCTCCACCGGGACAGGGAAAAGGCTGGGGCCAACGTCCTGACTTTC.